The 26 T cell receptor beta chains below all came from one sample that was sequenced in a study of T cell responses to AZD1222 COVID-19 vaccine. The assay was immunoSEQ multiplex PCR, and TCRdb's table has in-frame clones only and misses some. The data show more than 95,000 clones, with 85% to 90% seen just once and under 8.5% held by the top ten. The sample consisted of peripheral blood, taken on day 0 of AZD1222 vaccination. The source is an adult in good health.

The V and J genes are TRBV28 and TRBJ2-1, with TRBD2 identical over 9 bases. The germline CDR1 and CDR2 sequences are MDHEN and SYDVKM. Trimming cost V 2 bases and J 7 bases; bases outside gene matches: 9. The CDR3 contains 16 residues. CDR3 DNA: TGTGCCAGCAGTTTACTTTCAGCGGGAGGCCAGAATGAGCAGTTCTTC. It yields the protein CASSLLSAGGQNEQFF.

The V gene is TRBV30, the J gene TRBJ1-4; D not resolved. CDR3 length: 15 residues. Germline CDR1 is GTSNPN and CDR2 is SVGIG (reference sequence). V was shortened by 3 bases and J by 0 bases, with 11 bases between the two germline ends. CDR3 sequence: CAWSPPLATNEKLFF. DNA of the CDR3: TGTGCCTGGAGCCCTCCCCTTGCAACTAATGAAAAACTGTTTTTT.

This sequence joins TRBV19 and TRBJ2-3; 8 nucleotides match TRBD1. From germline, CDR1 is LNHDA and CDR2 SQIVND (reference sequence). CDR3 length equals 16 residues. The V and J ends lost 6 bases and 5 bases, in that order; junction bases with no gene match: 13. The CDR3 here is CASRTQGARGVDTQYF. The CDR3 nucleotides are TGTGCCAGTAGGACGCAGGGGGCGAGGGGGGTAGATACGCAGTATTTT.

This rearrangement joins TRBV7-2 to TRBJ2-7; a weak D match, TRBD1 (6 bases). Trimming took off 1 base at V and 3 bases at J, with 10 bases between the two ends. The CDR3 sequence is 14 residues long. Germline loops: CDR1 SGHTA, CDR2 FQGNSA. The CDR3 DNA reads TGTGCCAGCAGCTTAGGGACAGACTTCTACGAGCAGTACTTC. Amino acids: CASSLGTDFYEQYF.

This chain connects TRBV9 to TRBJ2-5, with TRBD2 identical over 8 bases. V lost 0 bases, J lost 1 base, and 2 bases stayed unmatched. CDR1 SGDLS and CDR2 YYNGEE come from the germline V gene. This CDR3 is 15 amino acids long. The CDR3 loop reads CASSVAGGFQETQYF. DNA of the CDR3: TGTGCCAGCAGCGTAGCGGGAGGGTTCCAAGAGACCCAGTACTTC.

The chain carries TRBV7-9 and TRBJ2-7; no clear D gene. This CDR3 spans 14 amino acids. The V end lost 2 bases, the J end lost 1 base, and 9 bases lay between the germline ends. Germline CDR1 SEHNR, CDR2 FQNEAQ (reference sequence). This CDR3 reads CASSLITGSYEQYF. The DNA of the CDR3 is TGTGCCAGCAGCTTAATCACTGGATCCTACGAGCAGTACTTC.

The V gene is TRBV29-1, the J gene TRBJ2-3, with D perhaps matching TRBD2 (5 bases). V was pared by 6 bases and J by 0 bases, with 7 bases between. CDR1 SQVTM and CDR2 ANQGSEA come from the germline V gene. This CDR3 contains 12 residues. The CDR3 loop is CSVRGSTDTQYF. CDR3 coding DNA: TGCAGCGTCCGCGGGAGCACAGATACGCAGTATTTT.

The chain couples TRBV7-2 to TRBJ2-5, with D perhaps given as TRBD1 or TRBD2 (5 bases each). Germline-derived CDR1 and CDR2 are SGHTA and FQGNSA. V lost 2 bases to trimming and J lost 5 bases, with 12 bases between them. The CDR3 is made up of 14 amino acids. The DNA of the CDR3 is TGTGCCAGCAGCTTAACAGGCAGGGAGGAGACCCAGTACTTC. Encoded protein: CASSLTGREETQYF.

The rearrangement uses TRBV3-1 (or the pseudogene TRBV3-2) and TRBJ1-2; D is undetermined. V lost 2 bases and J lost 4, with 14 bases in between. Germline CDR1 is LGHDT and CDR2 is YNNKEL (reference sequence). The CDR3 is 15 residues long. The CDR3 DNA sequence: TGTGCCAGCAGCCAATCCGAAATAAAGGGCTATGGCTACACCTTC. It codes for CASSQSEIKGYGYTF.

The genes are TRBV18 and TRBJ2-1; possible D gene TRBD1, 5 bases. Trimming took off 8 bases at V and 4 bases at J, with 18 bases between the two ends. The germline V gene has CDR1 KGHSH and CDR2 LQKENI. CDR3 length equals 15 residues. The CDR3 nucleotides are TGTGCCAGCGCAATTGACAGACAGAAATACAATGAGCAGTTCTTC. It encodes CASAIDRQKYNEQFF.

The chain recombines TRBV11-1 with TRBJ1-5, with D tentatively TRBD1 (6 bases). CDR1 is SGHAT and CDR2 is FQDESV in the germline V gene (reference sequence). The CDR3 runs to 13 residues. Trimming removed 1 base at V and 5 bases at J, with 6 bases between. In DNA, the CDR3 is TGTGCCAGCAGCTTAGACAGGGATCAGCCCCAGCATTTT. Encoded protein: CASSLDRDQPQHF.

The chain has TRBV15 and TRBJ2-7; TRBD1 aligns across 9 bases. Germline CDR1 is LNHNV and CDR2 is YYDKDF (reference sequence). This CDR3 spans 15 amino acids. Unmatched junction bases numbered 5, after V lost 0 bases and J lost 5 bases. DNA for the CDR3: TGTGCCACCAGCAGAGACGGACAGGGGAGACACGAGCAGTACTTC. It translates to CATSRDGQGRHEQYF.

This rearrangement joins TRBV19 to TRBJ1-1; D not certain. CDR1 LNHDA and CDR2 SQIVND come from the germline V gene (reference sequence). The CDR3 sequence is 13 residues long. Trimming cost V 3 bases and J 5 bases, with 10 bases left between them. The CDR3 DNA follows: TGTGCCAGTAGTATGGAGCGTGGGACTGAAGCTTTCTTT. It specifies CASSMERGTEAFF.

The chain recombines TRBV28 with TRBJ2-3; D unresolved. V dropped 7 bases and J dropped 4 bases, with 12 bases sitting between them. In germline, CDR1 is MDHEN, CDR2 SYDVKM. This CDR3 region has 13 residues. The CDR3 protein is CASTFGAADTQYF. The DNA of the CDR3 is TGTGCCAGCACCTTTGGAGCAGCAGATACGCAGTATTTT.

This chain connects TRBV18 to TRBJ1-3; TRBD1 matches at 9 bases. The CDR3 has 16 residues. The ends lost 3 bases at V and 2 bases at J; junction bases unmatched: 5. The germline V gene has CDR1 KGHSH and CDR2 LQKENI. The CDR3 DNA reads as TGTGCCAGCTCACCGGGACAGGGAACCGCTGGAAACACCATATATTTT. Translating gives CASSPGQGTAGNTIYF. Supplemented by reference TRBV18 and TRBJ1-3, the full variable domain reads NAGVMQNPRHLVRRRGQEARLRCSPMKGHSHVYWYRQLPEEGLKFMVYLQKENIIDESGMPKERFSAEFPKEGPSILRIQQVVRGDSAAYFCASSPGQGTAGNTIYFGEGSWLTVV.

V is TRBV2 and J is TRBJ1-2; 8 bases fit TRBD1. Trimming took 5 bases from V and 4 from J; bases not matched to a gene: 9. CDR1 and CDR2 from the germline V gene are SNHLY and FYNNEI. The CDR3 extends over 15 amino acids. The DNA of the CDR3 is TGTGCCAGCAGTCTGACAGGGGCCCGTTCCTATGGCTACACCTTC. It encodes CASSLTGARSYGYTF.

By share of the sample, this clone is medium-sized. The rearrangement uses TRBV29-1 and TRBJ2-2; TRBD2 is a possible D gene (5 bases). Germline loops: CDR1 SQVTM, CDR2 ANQGSEA. The CDR3 is 13 residues long. V lost 7 bases and J 3 bases, leaving 12 bases between the germline ends. In DNA, the CDR3 is TGCAGCGGGAGGTACACCTACACCGGGGAGCTGTTTTTT. Translating it yields CSGRYTYTGELFF.

Points on this clone: Its ends do not fully match the called genes, so a read error is possible. DNA for the CDR3: TGTGCCAGCAGCTTATCCTACTACGATGAGCAGTTCTTC. This translates into CASSLSYYDEQFF. The rearrangement links TRBV7-2 to TRBJ2-1, with D unclear. Germline V lookup: CDR1 SGHTA, CDR2 FQGNSA. This CDR3 region has 13 residues.

The chain couples TRBV18 to TRBJ2-2, with TRBD2 matching over 9 bases. The junction had 6 bases not matched to a gene; V was cut back by 3 bases and J by 1 base. Looked up from germline, CDR1 is KGHSH and CDR2 is LQKENI. CDR3 length: 17 amino acids. CDR3: CASSPLRTSENTGELFF. The DNA of the CDR3 is TGTGCCAGCTCACCCCTAAGGACTAGCGAGAACACCGGGGAGCTGTTTTTT.

This clone showed up just once. This rearrangement joins TRBV9 to TRBJ2-3, with D tentatively TRBD2 (5 bases). This CDR3 contains 15 residues. CDR1 and CDR2 from the germline V gene are SGDLS and YYNGEE. Trimming left V 3 bases short and J 2 bases short, with 13 bases between. The CDR3 nucleotides read TGTGCCAGCAGCGAAAAGAGCGGATACACAGATACGCAGTATTTT. Its protein product is CASSEKSGYTDTQYF.

The V gene is TRBV18, the J gene TRBJ2-1, with 12 bases aligning to TRBD2. This CDR3 is 15 amino acids long. The J segment lost 4 bases and the V segment lost 4 bases, leaving 2 bases of the junction unmatched. The germline CDR1 and CDR2 sequences are KGHSH and LQKENI. The CDR3 DNA is TGTGCCAGCTCACAAGGACTAGCGGGGTACAATGAGCAGTTCTTC. Translating it yields CASSQGLAGYNEQFF. Complete variable domain (other parts from reference TRBV18 and TRBJ2-1): NAGVMQNPRHLVRRRGQEARLRCSPMKGHSHVYWYRQLPEEGLKFMVYLQKENIIDESGMPKERFSAEFPKEGPSILRIQQVVRGDSAAYFCASSQGLAGYNEQFFGPGTRLTVL.

CDR3 protein: CASSLEGASYNEQFF. The DNA for the CDR3 is TGTGCCAGCAGCTTGGAGGGGGCATCTTACAATGAGCAGTTCTTC. The chain is built from TRBV5-4 and TRBJ2-1; 7 bases line up with TRBD1. Trimming at V came to 0 bases and at J to 4 bases, leaving 4 bases not matched to a gene. Per germline, CDR1 SGHNT and CDR2 YYREEE (reference sequence). This CDR3 has 15 residues.

V and J are TRBV6-5 and TRBJ2-5, with a weak D call TRBD1 (6 bases). This CDR3 region has 14 residues. From germline, CDR1 is MNHEY and CDR2 SVGAGI. The ends were cut back, 5 bases at V and 3 bases at J, with 13 bases in the middle. The CDR3 loop is CASSRTVEKETQYF. The CDR3 coding sequence is TGTGCCAGCAGTAGGACAGTGGAAAAAGAGACCCAGTACTTC.

The chain joins TRBV27 to TRBJ1-2; the D gene is possibly TRBD1 (6 bases). Germline assignment: CDR1 MNHEY and CDR2 SMNVEV (reference sequence). V was clipped by 7 bases and J by 5 bases, with 23 bases between them. The CDR3 has 16 residues. The CDR3 region is CASTTWGAGRSYGYTF. CDR3 DNA: TGTGCCAGCACCACCTGGGGGGCAGGGCGTTCATATGGCTACACCTTC.

The chain employs TRBV6-4 and TRBJ2-2, with D hard to call. Trimming took 5 bases from V and 0 from J, leaving 13 bases between them. This CDR3 is built from 16 residues. Germline V gives CDR1 MRHNA, CDR2 SNTAGT. CDR3 nucleotide sequence: TGTGCCAGCAGTTTCCGGGCTACCTCGAACACCGGGGAGCTGTTTTTT. This codes for CASSFRATSNTGELFF.

The CDR3 here is CASSRVAGEQYF. The CDR3 coding sequence is TGTGCCAGTTCAAGGGTAGCGGGGGAGCAGTACTTC. This sequence joins TRBV6-6 and TRBJ2-7, with 8 bases fitting TRBD2. This CDR3 is 12 amino acids long. Germline V gene sequence: CDR1 MNHNY, CDR2 SVGAGI (reference sequence). V was clipped by 9 bases and J by 7 bases; unmatched bases: 8.